These 3 T cell receptor beta chains originate from one sample sequenced in a study of blood T cell repertoires in COVID-19. Generated by immunoSEQ multiplex PCR, the TCRdb table keeps only in-frame clones and is missing some. This table has 150,000 or so clones, about nine tenths appearing once. The sample consisted of PBMCs or T cells enriched from blood (not recorded which). These receptors were collected from a woman in her thirties or forties who had been exposed to COVID-19.

This rearrangement joins TRBV3-1 (or the pseudogene TRBV3-2) to TRBJ2-7; D unclear. The V gene lost 1 base and the J gene lost 2 bases, with 18 bases spanning the gap. Germline CDR1 and CDR2: LGHDT and YNNKEL (reference sequence). This CDR3 has 17 amino acids. The CDR3 spells CASSQGPGWVAAYEQYF. For the CDR3, the DNA is TGTGCCAGCAGCCAAGGACCGGGTTGGGTGGCTGCCTACGAGCAGTACTTC.

The table lists this clone with a count of one. The rearrangement links TRBV28 to TRBJ1-5; D unclear. The CDR3 has 16 amino acids. CDR1 is MDHEN, CDR2 SYDVKM, per germline. Trimming removed 2 bases from V and 6 bases from J, with 17 bases in between. CDR3 in amino acids: CASSLILRQSGQPQHF. CDR3 bases: TGTGCCAGCAGTTTAATTCTGCGGCAGTCGGGTCAGCCCCAGCATTTT.

As concerns this clone: An end of the junction differs from the germline gene, which may be a read error. The chain recombines TRBV9 with TRBJ2-2; a possible D gene is TRBD2 (5 bases). CDR3 length: 15 residues. CDR1 is SGDLS and CDR2 is YYNGEE in the germline V gene. The CDR3 DNA is TGTGCCAGCAACCGGGGTCAACTTAACAGCGGGGAGCTGTTTTTT. Its translation is CASNRGQLNSGELFF. The variable domain in full, with the rest retrieved from reference TRBV9 and TRBJ2-2, is DSGVTQTPKHLITATGQRVTLRCSPRSGDLSVYWYQQSLDQGLQFLIQYYNGEERAKGNILERFSAQQFPDLHSELNLSSLELGDSALYFCASNRGQLNSGELFFGEGSRLTVL.